This TCR beta chain was obtained from a study of cytotoxic CD8 clonotypes in ibrutinib-treated CLL. Generated by immunoSEQ multiplex PCR, the TCRdb table keeps only in-frame clones and is missing some. The sample lists fewer than 400,000 clones, over 60% occurring once. V gave up 0 bases and J gave up 13 bases, with 14 bases separating them. The CDR3 totals 13 residues. From germline, CDR1 is KGHSH and CDR2 LQKENI. This material consisted of PBMCs, taken after 36 months of ibrutinib treatment. This sequence originates from a human donor with chronic lymphocytic leukemia. This chain connects TRBV18 to TRBJ2-3, with TRBD2 as a possible D gene (5 bases). CDR3 in DNA: TGTGCCAGCTCACCACCAGACTACCCCAGAAAGTATTTT. Translated, it gives CASSPPDYPRKYF.